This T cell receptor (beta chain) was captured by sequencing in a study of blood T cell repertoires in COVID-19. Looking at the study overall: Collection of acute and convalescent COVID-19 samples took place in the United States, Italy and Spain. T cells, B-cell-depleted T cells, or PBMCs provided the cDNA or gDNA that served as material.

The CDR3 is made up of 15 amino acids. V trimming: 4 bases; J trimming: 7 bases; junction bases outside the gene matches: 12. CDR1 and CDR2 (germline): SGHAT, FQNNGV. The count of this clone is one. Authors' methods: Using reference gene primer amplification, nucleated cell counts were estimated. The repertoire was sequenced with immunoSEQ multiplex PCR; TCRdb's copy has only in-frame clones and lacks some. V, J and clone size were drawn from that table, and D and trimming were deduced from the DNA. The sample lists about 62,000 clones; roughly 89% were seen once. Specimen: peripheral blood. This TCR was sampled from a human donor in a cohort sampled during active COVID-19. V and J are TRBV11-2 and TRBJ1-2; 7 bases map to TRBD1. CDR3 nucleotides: TGTGCCAGCAGCTATACACAGGGGACGCCGCCTGGCTACACCTTC. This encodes CASSYTQGTPPGYTF.